At least ten counts were recorded for the clone carrying this T cell receptor (beta chain). Its antigen is not known. The record originates from a study of identical twins. Study-wide results and caveats: Carriage of fewer insertions was seen in abundant cord blood beta clonotypes, whereas memory repertoires showed none. Cross-sectional statistical analysis, not tracking of the same donors, underpinned the conclusions.

TCRdb reprocessed the 5' RACE reads with MiXCR, giving one entry per CDR3 protein. Among a few hundred thousand distinct CDR3 sequences listed, 9% to 10% were seen once. V lost 1 base and J 1 base, leaving 10 bases between the germline ends. The germline gives CDR1 SGHVS, CDR2 FQNEAQ. This CDR3 comprises 15 residues. Donors were all healthy Caucasians. Another study also made use of these data, one on yellow fever vaccine responses in identical twins. This second study notes: The authors reported partly convergent, partly personalized vaccine responses in identical twins.

The source of this sequence is a young woman in good health. This chain joins TRBV7-8 and TRBJ1-1; D is undetermined. Sequenced sample: PBMCs. In DNA, the CDR3 is TGTGCCAGCAGCTTAGTTGGGTGGGAGAACACTGAAGCTTTCTTT. Translation gives CASSLVGWENTEAFF.